A single sample gave rise to the 2 T cell receptor beta chains below, sequenced in a study of regulatory T cells in long-lasting Graves disease. CDR3-region Arm-PCR and iRepertoire HTBI primers produced the TCR beta libraries. Each CDR3 protein gets one entry after TCRdb re-called the multiplex PCR reads with MiXCR. The sample includes 200,000 to 250,000 distinct CDR3 sequences, roughly a fifth seen only once; the top ten take about 10%. Indicated time point: newly diagnosed GD, antithyroid drugs for less than 3 months. From RNA extracted from PBMCs, the TCR library was made. The sample was also reused in another study, on T cells in Graves' hyperthyroidism and ophthalmopathy.

The source material was peripheral blood mononuclear cells (PBMCs), sampled at new diagnosis, from a patient treated with antithyroid drugs. All receptors come from a woman aged 25-40 years with Graves disease.

At least ten counts were recorded for this clonotype. This sequence joins TRBV9 and TRBJ1-3; TRBD1 is a possible D gene (6 bases). Trimming took off 3 bases at V and 0 bases at J, with 25 bases between the two ends. The CDR3 is 20 residues long. The germline gives CDR1 SGDLS, CDR2 YYNGEE. The CDR3 nucleotides are TGTGCCAGCAGCGCAACACAGGGTGAAGCGTGGACCTCCTCTGGAAACACCATATATTTT. Its translation: CASSATQGEAWTSSGNTIYF.

Note on this clonotype: This clone may be a read error of a much larger clone one base away. V gene TRBV6-5 combines with J gene TRBJ1-2, with 7 positions matching TRBD1. This CDR3 region has 16 residues. Per the germline V gene, CDR1 is MNHEY and CDR2 is SVGAGI. The CDR3 sequence: CAGSYIEQGKSNGYTF. As DNA, the CDR3 is TGTGCCGGCAGTTACATCGAACAGGGGAAGAGTAATGGCTACACCTTC.